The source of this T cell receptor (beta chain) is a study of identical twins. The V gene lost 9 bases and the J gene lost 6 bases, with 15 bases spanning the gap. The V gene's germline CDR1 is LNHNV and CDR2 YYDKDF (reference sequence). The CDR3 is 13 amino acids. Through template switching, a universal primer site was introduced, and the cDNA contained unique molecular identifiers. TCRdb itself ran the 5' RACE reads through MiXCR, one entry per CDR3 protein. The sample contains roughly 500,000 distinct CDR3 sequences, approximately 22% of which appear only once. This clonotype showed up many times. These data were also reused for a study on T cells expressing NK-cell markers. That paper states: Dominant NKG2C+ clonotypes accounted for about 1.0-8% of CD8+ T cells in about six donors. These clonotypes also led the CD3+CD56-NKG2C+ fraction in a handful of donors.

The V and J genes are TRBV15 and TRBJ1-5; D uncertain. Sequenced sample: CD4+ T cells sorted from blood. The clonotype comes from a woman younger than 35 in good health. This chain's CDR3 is CATSQDRSQPQHF. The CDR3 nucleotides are TGTGCCACTTCGCAAGATAGGAGTCAGCCCCAGCATTTT.